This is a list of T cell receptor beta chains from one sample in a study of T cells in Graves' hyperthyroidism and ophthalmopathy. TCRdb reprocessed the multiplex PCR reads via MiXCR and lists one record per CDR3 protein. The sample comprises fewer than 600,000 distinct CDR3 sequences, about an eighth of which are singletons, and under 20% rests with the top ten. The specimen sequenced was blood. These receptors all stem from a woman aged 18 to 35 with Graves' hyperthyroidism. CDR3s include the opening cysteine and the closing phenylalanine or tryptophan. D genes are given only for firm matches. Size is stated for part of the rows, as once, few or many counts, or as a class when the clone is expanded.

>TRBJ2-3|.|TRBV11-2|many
CASRLPKTDTQYF
TGTGCCAGCAGATTACCGAAAACAGATACGCAGTATTTT
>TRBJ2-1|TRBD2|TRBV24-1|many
CATSDSSGRAHNEQFF
TGTGCCACCAGTGATTCTAGCGGGAGGGCCCACAATGAGCAGTTCTTC
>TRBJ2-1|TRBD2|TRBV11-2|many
CASSIGNLAGGENEQFF
TGTGCCAGCAGCATAGGGAACCTAGCGGGAGGCGAAAATGAGCAGTTCTTC
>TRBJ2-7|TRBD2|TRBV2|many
CASKPSTSGRSEQYF
TGTGCCAGCAAGCCTTCGACTAGCGGGAGATCCGAGCAGTACTTC
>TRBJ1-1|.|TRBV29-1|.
CSVGPGMNTEAFF
TGCAGCGTTGGACCGGGAATGAACACTGAAGCTTTCTTT
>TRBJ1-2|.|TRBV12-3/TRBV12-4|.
CASSYSGGLGYTF
TGTGCCAGCAGTTACTCCGGGGGGCTCGGCTACACCTTC
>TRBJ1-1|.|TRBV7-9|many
CASSLLGSTNTEAFF
TGTGCCAGCAGCTTGCTCGGGTCGACGAACACTGAAGCTTTCTTT
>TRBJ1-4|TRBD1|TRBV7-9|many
CASSAGTAIEKLFF
TGTGCCAGCAGCGCCGGGACAGCTATTGAAAAACTGTTTTTT
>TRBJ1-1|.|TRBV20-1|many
CSARWGTEAFF
TGCAGTGCTAGGTGGGGCACTGAAGCTTTCTTT
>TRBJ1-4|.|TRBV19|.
CASSIHRPNNEKLFF
TGTGCCAGTAGTATCCACCGACCGAACAATGAAAAACTGTTTTTT
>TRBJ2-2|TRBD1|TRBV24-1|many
CATGKTGGTGELFF
TGTGCCACCGGAAAGACAGGGGGCACCGGGGAGCTGTTTTTT
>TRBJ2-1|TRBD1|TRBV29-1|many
CSVGGQGASNEQFF
TGCAGCGTTGGGGGACAGGGGGCTTCCAATGAGCAGTTCTTC
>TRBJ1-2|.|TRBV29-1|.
CSVPAGSSGYTF
TGCAGCGTTCCCGCAGGTTCCTCCGGCTACACCTTC
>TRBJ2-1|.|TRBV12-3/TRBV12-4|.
CASSELGGPVAREQFF
TGTGCCAGCAGTGAATTAGGCGGGCCGGTGGCCCGAGAGCAGTTCTTC
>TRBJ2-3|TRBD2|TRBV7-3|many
CASSLGLAGGRADTQYF
TGTGCCAGCAGCCTCGGACTAGCGGGAGGGAGGGCAGATACGCAGTATTTT
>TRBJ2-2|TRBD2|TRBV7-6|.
CASSPRLAGAGVGELFF
TGTGCCAGCAGCCCCCGACTAGCGGGAGCGGGAGTTGGGGAGCTGTTTTTT
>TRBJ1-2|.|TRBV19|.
CASIDLKSNYGYTF
TGTGCCAGTATCGACCTGAAGTCTAACTATGGCTACACCTTC
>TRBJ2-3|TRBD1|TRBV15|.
CATNQDRGQYTQYF
TGTGCCACCAACCAGGACAGGGGCCAATATACGCAGTATTTT
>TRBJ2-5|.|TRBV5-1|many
CASSLAGLGQETQYF
TGCGCCAGCAGCTTGGCGGGCCTAGGCCAAGAGACCCAGTACTTC
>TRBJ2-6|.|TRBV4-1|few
CASSPRVANLAGANVLTF
TGCGCCAGCAGCCCCCGCGTGGCCAACTTAGCCGGGGCCAACGTCCTGACTTTC
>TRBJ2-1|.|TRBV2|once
CASSQGPPAGSYNEQFF
TGCGCCAGCAGCCAAGGTCCCCCAGCGGGTAGTTACAATGAGCAGTTCTTC
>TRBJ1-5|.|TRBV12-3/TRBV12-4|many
CASSSEQPNQPQHF
TGTGCCAGCAGTTCTGAGCAGCCTAATCAGCCCCAGCATTTT
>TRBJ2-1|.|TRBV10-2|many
CASSVGVYNEQFF
TGCGCCAGCAGTGTTGGGGTCTACAATGAGCAGTTCTTC
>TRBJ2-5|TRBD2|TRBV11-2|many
CASSLEGLAGQETQYF
TGTGCCAGCAGCTTAGAAGGACTAGCGGGGCAAGAGACCCAGTACTTC
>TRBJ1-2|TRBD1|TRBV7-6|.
CASSLSTGGSLNYGYTF
TGTGCCAGCAGCTTATCGACAGGGGGCTCCCTTAATTATGGCTACACCTTC
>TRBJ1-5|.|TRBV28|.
CASSHGTPNSGYSNQPQHF
TGTGCCAGCAGCCACGGGACACCAAATTCGGGTTATAGCAATCAGCCCCAGCATTTT
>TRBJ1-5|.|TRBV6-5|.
CASSYSGKGAQHF
TGTGCCAGCAGTTACTCAGGGAAAGGAGCCCAGCATTTT